This T cell receptor beta chain was captured by sequencing in a study of patients and donors after allogeneic stem cell transplantation (dated by TCRdb to the early 2020s). Library prep was done by RT-PCR. These reads were obtained on a NextSeq 550. In-frame beta chains were kept once TCRdb had trimmed the public reads at Q25 with fastp and called clones with MiXCR. Merged by CDR3 protein, the rows form single entries marked with the most common genes and DNA. The sample includes 920,000 or so distinct CDR3 sequences, with roughly 17% observed a single time. 5% to 6.5% of the sample rests with the top ten. Of note for this clonotype: No antigen is known for it. No much larger clone exists at a distance of one base, and base qualities are not known.

Its CDR3 holds 13 amino acids, cysteine through phenylalanine. Here the CDR3 DNA is all that survives: 39 bases in frame from base 1. V drops 4 bases and J drops 2 bases, leaving 11 bases in between. Reading the germline V gene gives CDR1 SQVTM and CDR2 ANQGSEA. The chain employs TRBV29-1 and TRBJ2-5, with the D segment identity uncertain. The sample consisted of blood, either unsorted or a sorted T cell fraction (not recorded which). This TCR derives from a human donor who was either an allogeneic HSCT recipient or a stem cell or donor lymphocyte infusion donor (not recorded which). It is not recorded whose cells these are; they may come from a transplant donor. The nucleotide sequence is TGCAGCGTTGTGCCCCCCCTTCAAGAGACCCAGTACTTC. Translated, it reads CSVVPPLQETQYF.